This T cell receptor (beta chain) stems from a study of cytomegalovirus exposure and HLA in healthy donors (dated by TCRdb to 2017 to 2019). Notes on the research overall: In an earlier analysis of some 610 of the donors, approximately 300 Gb of sequence data and 90 million to 120 million unique TCR beta sequences from about 179 million T cells were reported. An earlier analysis of approximately 580 of the donors used high-throughput TCR beta sequencing to judge whether each TCR beta V gene segment behaved as functional or pseudogenic. A later analysis re-examined previously published TCR beta repertoires from 500 to 700 donors and added high-resolution HLA genotyping to investigate patterns of TCR occurrence. An early release that covered 640 HLA-typed donors contained around 300 gigabases of sequencing data and approximately 85 million unique TCR sequences. Because of strong linkage in the cohort, roughly five DR-DQ haplotypes were treated as single units for association and clustering. The aim of the study was to test whether cataloging public T cell receptors could identify signatures of past pathogen exposure. On average, roughly 240,000 unique TCR beta nucleotide sequences were sequenced per donor among some 430 genotyped donors of the cohort, with roughly 18% of those sequences being non-productive. The study profiled the T cell repertoires of 500 to 800 subjects by immunosequencing and related them to cytomegalovirus serostatus. The genetic ancestry cluster associated with self-reported Caucasian donors included around 76% of the roughly 390 genotyped donors. Besides the first cohort of 666 subjects, a separate validation cohort made up of roughly 120 different subjects was used. In the later analysis, no new phenotypic data were used to find candidate immune exposures; instead, reliance was placed on TCR beta sequences and their occurrence across donors. A later genetic analysis took genome-wide SNP genotypes for 398 of the 666 donors and used that subset as a discovery cohort. Every repertoire in the discovery cohort had been generated on one and the same sequencing platform. HLA typing included class I and class II loci at four-digit resolution. Donor age, sex, ethnicity and CMV serostatus were collected together with the repertoire data. The number of donors typed differed by locus, with roughly 629-640 for A, B, C, DRB1 and DQB1, around 560 for DQA1, nearly 610 for DPA1, and 400 to 490 for DPB1. To predict cytomegalovirus infection status, the study combined high-throughput TCR immunosequencing, statistical association of individual TCRs with disease status, and machine learning.

To note about this clone: It lacks a known antigen. There are no base qualities to consult, and no much larger clone falls within one base.

Study-wide conclusions, independent of this receptor: The classifier was reported to diagnose cytomegalovirus status with high specificity and sensitivity in both the original cohort and the validation cohort. Correlated functional status among segregating V segments might reflect linkage disequilibrium, but an unknown experimental factor could not be ruled out. The only immune exposure information available for the cohort was CMV serostatus. A later analysis associated about 17,000 TCR beta sequences with specific HLA alleles at a false discovery rate of 0.05. An association between a missense DCLRE1C variant and V-gene and J-gene trimming of TCR beta chains was found in a later genetic analysis and replicated in an independent cohort. According to a later analysis, TCR association rates differed among HLA loci, with DRB1 alleles showing the most associated TCRs and HLA-C alleles showing the fewest. According to the authors, the approach could potentially be generalized to other disease states and immunological phenotypes. Three of the identified cytomegalovirus-associated TCR beta chains were confirmed in vitro to be specific for cytomegalovirus antigens. When HLA alleles, especially DR and DQ, strongly co-occurred, TCR associations were difficult to assign to individual alleles. Across donors, most TCR sequences were observed very rarely, whereas some public TCRs were present in many individuals. A further reported finding was that TCR beta sequences accurately predicted the HLA-A and HLA-B alleles for most subjects in the first cohort. Several of the top co-occurrence clusters appeared to be linked to parvovirus B19, influenza, CMV and Epstein-Barr virus, according to a later analysis. The earlier analysis of about 600 of the donors excluded over 15 rarely observed V segments, including chromosome 9 orphons, because counts were too low. Broadly in line with IMGT annotations, most TCR beta V segments showed up in productive rearrangements about 87% or about 30% of the time in an earlier analysis of approximately 640 of the donors. In a later analysis, HLA-associated TCR beta chains showed more clonal expansion and lower generation probabilities than non-associated chains that were equally common. In this cohort, only TCR beta chains were sequenced, and detectable features were limited by the absence of alpha or paired-chain data. The sequencing pipeline was judged likely to have produced a cluster of highly shared sequence variants as a technical artifact. HLA typing was unavailable for some donors at each locus, so association tests used only the typed subset. Compared with the approximately 670-donor mean, donors in an Asian-associated ancestry cluster had fewer N-insertions in productive TCRs, according to a later genetic analysis. In the study, approximately 160 TCR beta chains were listed as associated with cytomegalovirus. Presence/absence analyses assumed roughly uniform sequencing depth across donors, an assumption that may not hold. According to a later analysis, most CMV-associated TCR beta chains appeared to be HLA-restricted, and the HLA associations seemed to be driven largely by CMV exposure.

The cohort comprised some 730 healthy bone marrow donors. Cohort members were all nominally healthy when sampled, although unrecorded immune exposures were likely present. The donor tested CMV seronegative, placing the donor among the 300 to 400 seronegative members of the cohort. Every donor gave a peripheral blood sample, and the peripheral blood mononuclear cells from that sample were used for TCR beta sequencing. Genomic DNA extraction from the blood cell samples was performed with the Qiagen DNeasy Blood Extraction Kit. The library was produced with the immunoSEQ multiplex PCR assay. For the multiplex PCR, a mixture combining 60 forward primers for TCR Vbeta segments and 13 reverse primers for TCR Jbeta segments was used. The CDR3 region of rearranged TCR beta genes was amplified from genomic DNA by a multiplex PCR assay. On the Illumina HiSeq System, the amplified TCR beta libraries were sequenced as 87-base-pair reads. Per the original workflow: In a later analysis, tens of millions of unique TCR beta chains were counted across the 500 to 850 repertoires, and roughly 11 million of these chains were shared by at least two donors. To remove PCR and sequencing errors, raw reads were error-corrected and collapsed into unique sequences using a nearest-neighbor algorithm that merged closely related sequences. To assign V, D and J gene segments, CDR3 sequences were aligned to IMGT reference sequences. For a sequence to be retained, a match of at least six nucleotides to both a V gene segment and a J gene segment was required. A rearrangement counted as productive if the CDR3 had no stop codons and remained in frame with V and J, and every other rearrangement counted as non-productive. Following IMGT convention, CDR3 was defined as the stretch from the second conserved V-encoded cysteine to the conserved J-encoded phenylalanine. The earlier analysis of about 530 of the donors excluded any sequence lacking an unambiguous match to a single V gene segment. An earlier analysis of some 610 of the donors called V segments functional above 56.7% productive rearrangements and segregating when the between-donor standard deviation exceeded 5%. A statistical classification framework was built to diagnose cytomegalovirus status from the catalog of TCR beta chain sequences. A later analysis assigned V and J genes by comparing TCR nucleotide sequences with IMGT/GENE-DB human TR gene sequences. The TCRdist pipeline was used in a later analysis to assign CDR3 sequences and most-parsimonious VDJ recombination scenarios. In a later analysis, every TCR beta chain was defined by the combination of its CDR3 amino acid sequence and its V-gene family, and reads without a unique V-gene family were dropped. To address suspected cross-contamination and a sequencing artifact, a later analysis removed roughly 640 highly shared, low-generation-probability nucleotide sequences. In a later analysis, a clonal expansion index was calculated for each public chain from normalized within-repertoire ranks of inferred template counts. A later analysis computed generation probabilities with a VDJ recombination model fitted to out-of-frame rearrangements, and checked the results against IGoR. Hypergeometric tests were used in a later analysis to score TCR-TCR, TCR-HLA and TCR-CMV co-occurrence, with a repertoire-size bias correction applied to the TCR pairs. To estimate false discovery rates, a later analysis permuted the HLA or CMV assignments 20 times. In a later analysis, co-occurring TCRs were grouped with DBSCAN, and TCRdist sequence similarity was added when clustering was performed within HLA-allele-positive subsets. Repertoires with fewer than 30,000 or more than 120,000 public chains were left out of co-occurrence clustering, as were several repertoires with anomalous nucleotide sharing. In its TCRdb copy, this immuneACCESS table keeps in-frame sequences only and misses some clones. Where compared with another copy, unresolved V genes explain less than half of these, and the others have no known cause. V, J and clone size reflect that table, while D and trimming were determined from the DNA. This sample is represented by about 150,000 clones; more than 80% of them were singletons. The ten largest account for roughly 5.2% of the sample.

The origin of this receptor is a man in his late teens or twenties in good health and CMV-seronegative. Material for sequencing was PBMCs.

The sequenced DNA is TGTGCCAGCAGCGATTATGGGGGGGGACTCCATTCACCCCTCCACTTT. Its protein is CASSDYGGGLHSPLHF. This sequence uses TRBV5-6 and TRBJ1-6, and possibly TRBD1, on 5 matching bases. From its cysteine to its phenylalanine, the CDR3 spans 16 amino acids. Only the CDR3 DNA is retained, 48 bases long and in frame from the first base. CDR1 and CDR2, per the germline V gene, are SGHDT and YYEEEE. V and J lose 4 bases and 8 bases, and a span of 19 bases separates them.